The clone carrying this T cell receptor beta chain has just a few counts. Antigen unknown. V lost 4 bases and J 1 base, leaving 14 bases between the germline ends. CDR1 is SGHDT and CDR2 is YYEEEE in the germline V gene. The CDR3 sequence is 15 residues long. TCRdb's table, derived via immunoSEQ multiplex PCR, lists solely in-frame clones and lacks some. The sample includes approximately 70,000 clones, 80% to 90% of them seen just once. This entry comes from a study of T cells in localized non-small cell lung cancer. Findings of the study overall: Within adjacent lung there appeared a median approximately 60 of the top 100 tumor clones.

The receptor was isolated from a man aged 40 to 75 with stage II lung adenocarcinoma. The V call is TRBV5-6, the J call TRBJ1-1; D is possibly TRBD1 (5 bases). Material: PBMCs, obtained before any cancer treatment. CDR3 nucleotides: TGTGCCAGCAGCGGCCGCAGGGTAGAGAACACTGAAGCTTTCTTT. Protein product: CASSGRRVENTEAFF.